This TCR beta chain was retrieved from a study of cytomegalovirus exposure and HLA in healthy donors. The CDR3 loop spans 14 amino acids. CDR1 is SGHDT and CDR2 is YYEEEE in the germline V gene. The V end was cut by 3 bases, the J end by 3 bases, with 10 bases between. About this clone: Its antigen remains unidentified.

TCRdb's table, derived via immunoSEQ multiplex PCR, lists solely in-frame clones and lacks some. The sample contains nearly 110,000 clones, about 88% of which appear only once. Overall study results and limits: Whilst most TCR sequences proved rare, a subset of public TCRs occurred across many donors. CMV antigen specificity was confirmed in vitro for three CMV-associated chains.

The validation cohort, a group of more than 95 subjects, included the donors and was separate from the approximately 650-subject first cohort. The sequence was collected from a woman between 18 and 29 years old in good health and CMV-seropositive. What was sequenced was PBMCs. This chain joins TRBV5-6 and TRBJ2-1; TRBD1 might be the D (6 bases). CDR3 DNA sequence: TGTGCCAGCAGCTCTCGGGACAACTACAATGAGCAGTTCTTC. Residues: CASSSRDNYNEQFF.